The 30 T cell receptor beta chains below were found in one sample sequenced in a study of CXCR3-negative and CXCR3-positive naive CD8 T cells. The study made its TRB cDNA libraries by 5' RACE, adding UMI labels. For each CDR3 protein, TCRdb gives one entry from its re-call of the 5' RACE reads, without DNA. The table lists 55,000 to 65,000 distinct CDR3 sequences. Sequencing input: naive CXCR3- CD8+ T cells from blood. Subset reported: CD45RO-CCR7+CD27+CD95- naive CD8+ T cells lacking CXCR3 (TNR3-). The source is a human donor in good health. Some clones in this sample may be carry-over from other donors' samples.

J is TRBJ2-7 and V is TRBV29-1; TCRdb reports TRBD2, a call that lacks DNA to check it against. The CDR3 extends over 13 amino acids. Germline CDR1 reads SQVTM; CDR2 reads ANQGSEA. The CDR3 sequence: CSAQSPQSVEQYF.

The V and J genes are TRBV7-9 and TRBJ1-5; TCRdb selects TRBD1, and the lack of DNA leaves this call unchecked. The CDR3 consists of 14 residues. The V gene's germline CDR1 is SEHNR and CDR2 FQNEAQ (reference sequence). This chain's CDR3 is CASSSGQINQPQHF.

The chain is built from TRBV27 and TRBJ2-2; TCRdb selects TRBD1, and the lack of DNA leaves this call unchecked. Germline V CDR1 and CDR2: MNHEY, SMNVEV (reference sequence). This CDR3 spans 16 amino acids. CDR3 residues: CASTRRAGMNTGELFF.

The chain's CDR3 is CSAITPPEQYF. The chain is built from TRBV29-1 and TRBJ2-7. The CDR3 spans 11 residues. CDR1 SQVTM and CDR2 ANQGSEA come from the germline V gene.

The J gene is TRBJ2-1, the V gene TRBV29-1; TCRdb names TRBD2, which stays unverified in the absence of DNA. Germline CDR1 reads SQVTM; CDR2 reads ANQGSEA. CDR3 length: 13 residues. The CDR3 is CSVESSPYNEQFF.

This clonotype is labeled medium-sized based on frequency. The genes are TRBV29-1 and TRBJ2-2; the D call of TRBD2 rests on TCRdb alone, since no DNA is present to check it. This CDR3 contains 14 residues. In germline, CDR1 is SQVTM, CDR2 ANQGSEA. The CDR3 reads CSGRRGQDTGELFF.

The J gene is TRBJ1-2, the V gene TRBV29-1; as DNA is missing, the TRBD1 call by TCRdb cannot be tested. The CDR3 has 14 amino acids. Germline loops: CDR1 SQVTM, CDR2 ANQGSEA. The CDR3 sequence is CSAGPLREHSGYTF. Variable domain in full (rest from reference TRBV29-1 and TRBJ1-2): SAVISQKPSRDICQRGTSLTIQCQVDSQVTMMFWYRQQPGQSLTLIATANQGSEATYESGFVIDKFPISRPNLTFSTLTVSNMSPEDSSIYLCSAGPLREHSGYTFGSGTRLTVV.

This CDR3 is CASSPFGGRVLEKLFF. The chain employs TRBV7-2 and TRBJ1-4; TCRdb designates TRBD1, a call that cannot be tested without DNA. This CDR3 has 16 residues. CDR1 is SGHTA, CDR2 FQGNSA, per germline.

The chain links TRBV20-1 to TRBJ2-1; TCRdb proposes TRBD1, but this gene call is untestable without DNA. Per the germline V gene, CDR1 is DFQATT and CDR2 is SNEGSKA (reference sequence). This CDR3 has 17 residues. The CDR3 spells CSAHREVSSLSYNEQFF.

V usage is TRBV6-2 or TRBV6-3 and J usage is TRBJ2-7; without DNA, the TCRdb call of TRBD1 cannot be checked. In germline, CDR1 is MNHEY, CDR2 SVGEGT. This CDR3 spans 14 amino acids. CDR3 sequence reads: CASSLDGVSYEQYF.

The CDR3 loop reads CASSYRQYYGYTF. This chain uses TRBV6-5 with TRBJ1-2. This CDR3 comprises 13 residues. The V gene's germline CDR1 is MNHEY and CDR2 SVGAGI.

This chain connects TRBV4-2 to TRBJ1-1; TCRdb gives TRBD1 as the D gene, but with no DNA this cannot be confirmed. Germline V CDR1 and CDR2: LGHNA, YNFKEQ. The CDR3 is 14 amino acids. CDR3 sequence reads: CASSQAGRATEAFF.

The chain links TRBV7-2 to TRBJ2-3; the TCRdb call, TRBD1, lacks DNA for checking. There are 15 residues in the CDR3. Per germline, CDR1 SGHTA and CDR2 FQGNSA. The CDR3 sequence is CATTLGTGGTDTQYF. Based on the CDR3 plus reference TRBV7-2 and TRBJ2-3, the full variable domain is GAGVSQSPSNKVTEKGKDVELRCDPISGHTALYWYRQSLGQGLEFLIYFQGNSAPDKSGLPSDRFSAERTGGSVSTLTIQRTQQEDSAVYLCATTLGTGGTDTQYFGPGTRLTVL.

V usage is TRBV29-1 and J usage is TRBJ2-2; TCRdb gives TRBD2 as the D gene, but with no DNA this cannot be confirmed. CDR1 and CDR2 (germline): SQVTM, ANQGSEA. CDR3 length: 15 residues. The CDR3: CSVTSGGTNTGELFF.

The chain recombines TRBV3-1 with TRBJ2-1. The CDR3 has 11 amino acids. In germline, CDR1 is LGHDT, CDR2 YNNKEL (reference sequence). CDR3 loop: CASSQRNEQFF.

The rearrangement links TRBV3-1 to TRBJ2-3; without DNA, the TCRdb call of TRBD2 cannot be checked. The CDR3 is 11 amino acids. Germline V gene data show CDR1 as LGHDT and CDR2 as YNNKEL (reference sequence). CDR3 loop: CASSQGEAQYF.

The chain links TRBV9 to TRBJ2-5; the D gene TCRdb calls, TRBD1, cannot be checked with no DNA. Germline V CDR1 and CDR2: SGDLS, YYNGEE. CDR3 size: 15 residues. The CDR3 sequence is CASSLRTGEGETQYF.

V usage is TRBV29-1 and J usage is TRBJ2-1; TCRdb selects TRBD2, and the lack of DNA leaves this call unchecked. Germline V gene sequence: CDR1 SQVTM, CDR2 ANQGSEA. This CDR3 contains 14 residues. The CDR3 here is CSVTSGTLFDEQFF.

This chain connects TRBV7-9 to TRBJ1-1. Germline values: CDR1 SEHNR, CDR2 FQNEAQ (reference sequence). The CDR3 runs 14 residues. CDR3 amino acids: CASSLSSGATEAFF.

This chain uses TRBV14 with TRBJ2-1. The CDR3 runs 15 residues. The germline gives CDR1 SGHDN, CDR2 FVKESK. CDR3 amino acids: CASSQGTVSYNEQFF.

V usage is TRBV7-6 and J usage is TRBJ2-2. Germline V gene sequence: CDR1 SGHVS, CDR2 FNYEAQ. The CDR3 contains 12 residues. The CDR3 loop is CASSGNTGELFF.

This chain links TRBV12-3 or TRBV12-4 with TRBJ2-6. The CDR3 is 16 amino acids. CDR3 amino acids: CASSQPRSSGANVLTF.

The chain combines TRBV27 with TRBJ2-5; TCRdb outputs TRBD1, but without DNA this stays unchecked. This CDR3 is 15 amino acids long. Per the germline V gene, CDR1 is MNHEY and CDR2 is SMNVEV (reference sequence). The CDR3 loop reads CASSLGSGLGETQYF.

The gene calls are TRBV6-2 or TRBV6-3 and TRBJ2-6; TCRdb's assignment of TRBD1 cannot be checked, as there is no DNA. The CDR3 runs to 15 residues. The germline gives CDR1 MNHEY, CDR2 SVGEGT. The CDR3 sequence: CASRNRVSGANVLTF.

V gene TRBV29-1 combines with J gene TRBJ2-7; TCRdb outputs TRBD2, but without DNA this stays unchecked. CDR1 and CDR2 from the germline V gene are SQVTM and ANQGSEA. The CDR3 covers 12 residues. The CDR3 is CSARRVGSEQYF.

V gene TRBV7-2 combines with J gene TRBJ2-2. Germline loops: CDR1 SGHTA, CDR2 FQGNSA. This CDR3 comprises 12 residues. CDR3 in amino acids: CASTDHTGELFF.

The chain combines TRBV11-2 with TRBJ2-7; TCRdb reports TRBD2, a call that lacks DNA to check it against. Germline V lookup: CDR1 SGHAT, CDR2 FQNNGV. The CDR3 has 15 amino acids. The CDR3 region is CASSVTGTNGYEQYF.

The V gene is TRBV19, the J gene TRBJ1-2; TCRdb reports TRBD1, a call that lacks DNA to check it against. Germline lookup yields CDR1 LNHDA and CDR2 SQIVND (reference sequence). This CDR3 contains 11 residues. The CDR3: CAILTGRGYTF.

CDR3: CASNRGPYDEQYF. The genes are TRBV28 and TRBJ2-7; as DNA is missing, the TRBD2 call by TCRdb cannot be tested. The CDR3 extends over 13 amino acids. Germline V gene data show CDR1 as MDHEN and CDR2 as SYDVKM.

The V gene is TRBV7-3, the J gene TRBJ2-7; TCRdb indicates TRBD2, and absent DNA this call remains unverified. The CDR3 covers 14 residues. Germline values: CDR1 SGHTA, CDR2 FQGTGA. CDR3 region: CASSLSAGIYEQYF.